These 11 T cell receptor beta chains were all obtained from the same sample, sequenced in a study of blood T cell repertoires in COVID-19 (dated by TCRdb to between 2020 and 2021). Library preparation was by the immunoSEQ multiplex PCR assay. TCRdb took this table from immuneACCESS and kept in-frame rearrangements with V and J called. Such tables lack part of the clones; where checked against another copy, unresolved V genes explain under half of the gap, and the rest is unexplained. For this sample there are some 120,000 clones; under 90% appear just once. Less than 15% of the sample rests with the top ten. The sample was peripheral blood. The receptors here all came from a woman aged 60-75 years with acute or convalescent COVID-19.

The chain has TRBV7-9 and TRBJ1-1; 11 nucleotides match TRBD1. Trimming at V came to 6 bases and at J to 5 bases, leaving 2 bases not matched to a gene. The CDR3 covers 13 residues. Germline CDR1 is SEHNR and CDR2 is FQNEAQ (reference sequence). The chain's CDR3 is CASRDRGRTEAFF. CDR3 coding DNA: TGTGCCAGCAGGGACAGGGGGCGTACTGAAGCTTTCTTT.

This clone is a singleton in its sample. V is TRBV7-8 and J is TRBJ1-2; D not resolved. CDR1 SGHVS and CDR2 FQNEAQ come from the germline V gene. V dropped 1 base and J dropped 7 bases, with 10 bases sitting between them. This CDR3 region has 13 residues. The CDR3 reads CASSLDLRGGYTF. For the CDR3, the DNA is TGTGCCAGCAGCTTAGATTTGCGGGGTGGCTACACCTTC.

The V and J genes are TRBV6-5 and TRBJ1-2, with D tentatively TRBD1 (6 bases). Germline values: CDR1 MNHEY, CDR2 SVGAGI. The CDR3 is 13 residues long. Trimming pared 3 bases from V and 6 bases from J, leaving 11 bases between. The CDR3 reads CASSYFSGDGYTF. In DNA form, the CDR3 reads TGTGCCAGCAGTTATTTCTCAGGGGATGGCTACACCTTC.

The rearrangement uses TRBV12-3 or TRBV12-4 and TRBJ1-5; no firm D call. V was pared by 7 bases and J by 5 bases, with 12 bases between. This CDR3 is built from 13 residues. The CDR3 reads CASTPGSHQPQHF. The DNA for the CDR3 is TGTGCCAGCACCCCGGGGAGTCATCAGCCCCAGCATTTT.

The gene calls are TRBV6-5 and TRBJ2-2, with 9 nucleotides matching TRBD2. With 1 base clipped from V and 4 bases from J, the junction kept 4 bases outside the gene matches. Germline loops: CDR1 MNHEY, CDR2 SVGAGI. CDR3 length: 16 amino acids. The CDR3 DNA reads as TGTGCCAGCAGTTACTTACGCGGGGGGGGCACCGGGGAGCTGTTTTTT. The encoded protein is CASSYLRGGGTGELFF.

This clone is a singleton in its sample. The V and J genes are TRBV19 and TRBJ1-1, with 9 nucleotides matching TRBD1. V trimming: 5 bases; J trimming: 2 bases; junction bases outside the gene matches: 3. This CDR3 has 14 residues. The germline V gene has CDR1 LNHDA and CDR2 SQIVND (reference sequence). The CDR3 DNA reads as TGTGCCAGTAGTGGGGACAGGGCAAACACTGAAGCTTTCTTT. The encoded protein is CASSGDRANTEAFF. Filled out from reference TRBV19 and TRBJ1-1, the complete variable domain reads DGGITQSPKYLFRKEGQNVTLSCEQNLNHDAMYWYRQDPGQGLRLIYYSQIVNDFQKGDIAEGYSVSREKKESFPLTVTSAQKNPTAFYLCASSGDRANTEAFFGQGTRLTVV.

This clone was found a few times. The rearrangement joins TRBV13 to TRBJ1-1; D is uncertain. CDR3 size: 12 residues. Trimming took off 8 bases at V and 1 base at J, with 8 bases between the two ends. Germline lookup yields CDR1 PRHDT and CDR2 FYEKMQ (reference sequence). CDR3 DNA sequence: TGTGCCAGCGCCGGTGAGAACACTGAAGCTTTCTTT. Translating it yields CASAGENTEAFF.

The chain couples TRBV6-5 to TRBJ1-1, with D perhaps TRBD1 (6 bases). V was cut by 4 bases and J by 5 bases, with 11 bases left in between. The CDR3 is 13 residues long. Germline V gene sequence: CDR1 MNHEY, CDR2 SVGAGI. The CDR3 DNA reads TGTGCCAGCAGTTCCAATGACAGGACTGAAGCTTTCTTT. Protein: CASSSNDRTEAFF.

V is TRBV18 and J is TRBJ2-7; 8 nucleotides match TRBD1. This CDR3 has 12 residues. From germline, CDR1 is KGHSH and CDR2 LQKENI. After removal of 4 bases from V and 6 bases from J, the junction contained 2 bases not matched to a gene. The CDR3, as DNA: TGTGCCAGCTCACTTGGACAGGGCGAGCAGTACGTC. It translates to CASSLGQGEQYV.

The J gene is TRBJ1-2, the V gene TRBV19; D call uncertain. The CDR3 consists of 14 residues. V was clipped by 3 bases and J by 2 bases, with 10 bases between them. Germline assignment: CDR1 LNHDA and CDR2 SQIVND (reference sequence). The chain's CDR3 is CASSIFPVNYGYTF. Here the CDR3 DNA reads TGTGCCAGTAGTATCTTTCCGGTCAACTATGGCTACACCTTC. The variable domain in full, completed from reference TRBV19 and TRBJ1-2, reads DGGITQSPKYLFRKEGQNVTLSCEQNLNHDAMYWYRQDPGQGLRLIYYSQIVNDFQKGDIAEGYSVSREKKESFPLTVTSAQKNPTAFYLCASSIFPVNYGYTFGSGTRLTVV.

The chain employs TRBV6-2 or TRBV6-3 and TRBJ1-5, with D uncertain. This CDR3 region has 13 residues. Germline loops: CDR1 MNHEY, CDR2 SVGEGT. Trimming cost V 0 bases and J 4 bases, with 4 bases left between them. DNA of the CDR3: TGTGCCAGCAGTTACTCGACTAATCAGCCCCAGCATTTT. It translates to CASSYSTNQPQHF.